The sequence of this T cell receptor beta chain was determined in a study of molecular identifiers for immune sequencing clone quantification. Study-wide context: Across replicate runs, RNA obtained from around 20,000 or 100,000 naive CD8 cells was divided into five, with four undergoing sequencing. Study-level results: For effector cells, clones above 20 RNA copies held over 98% of molecules; for naive cells, under 1%.

Naive CD8 T cells were sorted, and the gate applied was CD8+CD4-CCR7+CD45RA+. Bulk TCR libraries were made with methods that had been previously described and with listed TCR primers. TCRdb re-derived calls from the PCR reads in MiXCR, one entry per CDR3 protein. The sample has more than 300,000 distinct CDR3 sequences; about a fifth are singletons. The CDR3 has 17 amino acids. Trimming took off 3 bases at V and 0 bases at J, with 15 bases between the two ends. Per germline, CDR1 PRHDT and CDR2 FYEKMQ (reference sequence). There are many counts of this clonotype. Its specificity is not known. The TCR comes from a human donor in good health. Some libraries in this study had Jurkat cell RNA spiked in. Sequenced material: naive CD8+ T cells from blood, with Jurkat cell RNA spiked in. Regarding subset: FACS-sorted CD8+CD4-CCR7+CD45RA+ naive T cells. The rearrangement links TRBV13 to TRBJ1-3; D unclear. This chain's CDR3 is CASSLAGQDVSGNTIYF. Written as DNA, the CDR3 is TGTGCCAGCAGCTTGGCCGGGCAGGACGTCTCTGGAAACACCATATATTTT.